The clone carrying this T cell receptor beta chain was recorded at least ten times. The antigen remains undetermined. TCRdb called the reads again in MiXCR, with one record for every CDR3 protein. Among 900,000 to 950,000 distinct CDR3 sequences listed, around 29% were seen once. The CDR3 runs 15 residues. V lost 4 bases to trimming and J lost 5 bases, with 15 bases between them. In germline, CDR1 is SEHNR, CDR2 FQNEAQ (reference sequence). This specimen comes from a study of T cell repertoires in cytomegalovirus infection. At the level of the study: Newly reported HLA-C-restricted and thoroughly characterized HLA-B-restricted CMV epitopes were employed. Signatures in public TCR beta sequences pointed to both CMV infection and matching HLA type. Study findings and constraints: Dominant in the ex vivo response were TCR beta clonotypes restricted by HLA-C and specific for CMV.

Sequenced here: cultured CD8+ T cells from PBMCs, sampled from culture after CMV antigen stimulation. The chain links TRBV7-9 to TRBJ2-1, with D tentatively TRBD2 (7 bases). The sequence came from a human donor in good health (CMV status not recorded). Some clones in this sample may be carry-over from other donors' samples. CDR3 loop: CASSSSAGAHNEQFF. The CDR3 nucleotides read TGTGCCAGCAGCTCCTCGGCGGGGGCCCACAATGAGCAGTTCTTC.